Presented here are 30 T cell receptor beta chains from one specimen sequenced in a study of cytomegalovirus exposure and HLA in healthy donors. 13 Jbeta primers and 60 Vbeta primers were used for the PCR. The data were produced by immunoSEQ multiplex PCR, yet TCRdb's version contains in-frame clones alone and is incomplete. The sample includes 150,000 to 200,000 clones, about 87% seen only once; the top ten take more than 1.5%. Sequencing was carried out using PBMCs. These receptors were collected from a woman aged 18-29 years in good health and CMV-seronegative.

The V and J genes are TRBV19 and TRBJ2-1; D call uncertain. Trimming took off 3 bases at V and 6 bases at J, with 12 bases between the two ends. Germline V gives CDR1 LNHDA, CDR2 SQIVND (reference sequence). The CDR3 length is 14 residues. The CDR3 here is CASSIWLQVNEQFF. The DNA of the CDR3 is TGTGCCAGTAGTATCTGGCTCCAGGTCAATGAGCAGTTCTTC. Combining the CDR3 with reference TRBV19 and TRBJ2-1 gives the whole variable domain DGGITQSPKYLFRKEGQNVTLSCEQNLNHDAMYWYRQDPGQGLRLIYYSQIVNDFQKGDIAEGYSVSREKKESFPLTVTSAQKNPTAFYLCASSIWLQVNEQFFGPGTRLTVL.

Only a few counts were recorded for this clone. This chain joins TRBV5-1 and TRBJ1-2; D is unresolved. This CDR3 is 17 amino acids long. CDR1 is SGHRS, CDR2 YFSETQ, per germline. Trimming took 3 bases from V and 4 from J, leaving 22 bases between them. The CDR3 spells CASSSTPQGADSYGYTF. The CDR3 bases are TGCGCCAGCAGCTCCACTCCCCAAGGAGCGGATTCCTATGGCTACACCTTC.

This sequence joins TRBV15 and TRBJ2-2, with D possibly being TRBD1 (6 bases). The V gene lost 1 base and the J gene lost 2 bases, with 11 bases spanning the gap. CDR3 length: 16 residues. Germline-derived CDR1 and CDR2 are LNHNV and YYDKDF (reference sequence). In nucleotides, the CDR3 is TGTGCCACCAGCAGAGCCACGGGACAAAACACCGGGGAGCTGTTTTTT. It yields the protein CATSRATGQNTGELFF.

The chain joins TRBV30 to TRBJ2-7; unclear D gene. CDR1 and CDR2 (germline): GTSNPN, SVGIG (reference sequence). The V gene lost 0 bases and the J gene lost 3 bases, with 9 bases spanning the gap. This CDR3 has 13 residues. Written as DNA, the CDR3 is TGTGCCTGGAGTGTAGGCACTAACTACGAGCAGTACTTC. Translated, it gives CAWSVGTNYEQYF. Using reference TRBV30 and TRBJ2-7 for the parts outside the CDR3, the full variable domain is SQTIHQWPATLVQPVGSPLSLECTVEGTSNPNLYWYRQAAGRGLQLLFYSVGIGQISSEVPQNLSASRPQDRQFILSSKKLLLSDSGFYLCAWSVGTNYEQYFGPGTRLTVT.

The rearrangement uses TRBV29-1 and TRBJ1-2, with D maybe TRBD1 (5 bases). V dropped 0 bases and J dropped 1 base, with 24 bases sitting between them. CDR1 and CDR2 from the germline V gene are SQVTM and ANQGSEA. The CDR3 has 19 residues. The chain's CDR3 is CSVEEWDRRDDSNNYGYTF. In nucleotides, the CDR3 is TGCAGCGTTGAAGAATGGGATCGCAGGGATGACTCAAATAACTATGGCTACACCTTC.

The chain carries TRBV5-4 and TRBJ2-1; the match to TRBD2 covers 7 bases. Germline loops: CDR1 SGHNT, CDR2 YYREEE (reference sequence). The CDR3 has 12 residues. V gave up 5 bases and J gave up 9 bases; unmatched junction bases: 5. The CDR3 bases are TGTGCCAGCAGTATTCCGGGAGGTGAGCAGTTCTTC. Translating it yields CASSIPGGEQFF.

This clone showed up just a few times. The rearrangement uses TRBV5-1 and TRBJ2-7; D possibly corresponds to TRBD2 (6 bases). Trimming shortened V by 4 bases and J by 0 bases, and 14 bases separated the two germline ends. Germline CDR1 SGHRS, CDR2 YFSETQ. The CDR3 totals 15 residues. The CDR3 is CASSMGDSDSYEQYF. The CDR3 bases are TGCGCCAGCAGCATGGGGGACTCGGACTCCTACGAGCAGTACTTC.

As concerns this clone: One junction end disagrees with the germline gene, perhaps due to a read error. The rearrangement uses TRBV6-1 and TRBJ2-3; TRBD2 is a possible D gene (7 bases). The CDR3 spans 15 residues. Germline V lookup: CDR1 MNHNS, CDR2 SASEGT. The CDR3 DNA reads TGTGCCAGCAGCGAAGATGGGGGCGGGGGATATACGCAGTATTTT. Residues: CASSEDGGGGYTQYF.

The chain carries TRBV28 and TRBJ1-5, with 7 bases identical to TRBD1. Looked up from germline, CDR1 is MDHEN and CDR2 is SYDVKM. The CDR3 contains 16 residues. Trimming cost V 2 bases and J 6 bases; bases outside gene matches: 10. The CDR3 coding sequence is TGTGCCAGCAGTTTAAGTGGGCGAGGGGGCACTCAGCCCCAGCATTTT. It is translated as CASSLSGRGGTQPQHF. Full variable domain (missing parts from reference TRBV28 and TRBJ1-5): DVKVTQSSRYLVKRTGEKVFLECVQDMDHENMFWYRQDPGLGLRLIYFSYDVKMKEKGDIPEGYSVSREKKERFSLILESASTNQTSMYLCASSLSGRGGTQPQHFGDGTRLSIL.

CDR3 in amino acids: CASSLGASGGLYNEQFF. CDR3 bases: TGTGCCAGCAGCTTGGGGGCTAGCGGGGGGCTGTACAATGAGCAGTTCTTC. The chain links TRBV5-6 to TRBJ2-1, with 11 bases aligning to TRBD2. J was trimmed by 4 bases and V by 0 bases; bases with no gene match: 6. CDR3 length: 17 amino acids. Germline V gene sequence: CDR1 SGHDT, CDR2 YYEEEE. Based on the CDR3 plus reference TRBV5-6 and TRBJ2-1, the full variable domain is DAGVTQSPTHLIKTRGQQVTLRCSPKSGHDTVSWYQQALGQGPQFIFQYYEEEERQRGNFPDRFSGHQFPNYSSELNVNALLLGDSALYLCASSLGASGGLYNEQFFGPGTRLTVL.

The chain combines TRBV27 with TRBJ1-1; possible D gene TRBD1, 6 bases. V was cut by 6 bases and J by 1 base, with 15 bases left in between. In germline, CDR1 is MNHEY, CDR2 SMNVEV (reference sequence). The CDR3 runs 15 residues. The CDR3 sequence: CASRAWGGRNTEAFF. The CDR3 DNA is TGTGCCAGCAGGGCATGGGGGGGCAGGAACACTGAAGCTTTCTTT.

The chain uses TRBV2 and TRBJ1-2; possible D gene TRBD1, 5 bases. CDR3 size: 12 residues. V was cut by 7 bases and J by 4 bases, with 10 bases left in between. Germline V lookup: CDR1 SNHLY, CDR2 FYNNEI. CDR3 in amino acids: CASTGESYGYTF. As DNA, the CDR3 is TGTGCCAGCACGGGGGAGTCCTATGGCTACACCTTC.

This clone was observed a handful of times. The chain couples TRBV4-3 to TRBJ2-1; 9 bases agree with TRBD1. With 0 bases clipped from V and 15 bases from J, the junction kept 18 bases outside the gene matches. Germline V gene lookup returns CDR1 LGHNA and CDR2 YSLEER. The CDR3 spans 17 residues. The CDR3 coding sequence is TGCGCCAGCAGCCAAGATCTGGGCCTGGGTGTACAGGGGGCAGGGTTCTTC. Residues: CASSQDLGLGVQGAGFF.

The sample holds a few counts of this clone. The rearrangement links TRBV6-5 to TRBJ1-1, with D maybe TRBD1 (6 bases). This CDR3 has 13 amino acids. Germline V CDR1 and CDR2: MNHEY, SVGAGI. The V gene lost 0 bases and the J gene lost 11 bases, with 13 bases spanning the gap. DNA of the CDR3: TGTGCCAGCAGTTACTCCCAGACAGGAACGGCTTTCTTT. Its translation is CASSYSQTGTAFF.

The V gene is TRBV19, the J gene TRBJ2-5, with a weak D call TRBD1 (5 bases). With 7 bases removed from V and 8 bases from J, the gap between germline ends came to 17 bases. The CDR3 consists of 13 residues. The germline V gene encodes CDR1 LNHDA and CDR2 SQIVND (reference sequence). CDR3 in amino acids: CASITGPFDTQYF. For the CDR3, the DNA is TGTGCCAGTATTACAGGCCCATTTGATACCCAGTACTTC.

For this clone: The junction and the germline gene differ at one end; a read error may be behind it. The V and J genes are TRBV11-2 and TRBJ1-4; 7 positions agree with TRBD1. From germline, CDR1 is SGHAT and CDR2 FQNNGV. This CDR3 spans 14 amino acids. The CDR3 bases are TGTGCCAGCAGCTTAGAGGGTACAGGGGTCCCAAAACTTTTT. It codes for CASSLEGTGVPKLF.

The genes are TRBV5-4 and TRBJ2-5; D not certain. This CDR3 has 16 residues. V lost 0 bases and J 3 bases, leaving 15 bases between the germline ends. CDR1 is SGHNT, CDR2 YYREEE, per germline (reference sequence). The CDR3 here is CASSLGRLRREETQYF. The DNA of the CDR3 is TGTGCCAGCAGCTTGGGGCGGTTGCGACGGGAAGAGACCCAGTACTTC.

The chain recombines TRBV4-2 with TRBJ2-5; 7 bases match TRBD2. Germline V gene data show CDR1 as LGHNA and CDR2 as YNFKEQ. The CDR3 is made up of 16 amino acids. V was pared by 4 bases and J by 3 bases, with 11 bases of the junction left unmatched. The CDR3: CASSPRASGDEETQYF. In DNA, the CDR3 is TGTGCCAGCAGCCCCCGGGCGAGCGGGGATGAAGAGACCCAGTACTTC.

The rearrangement links TRBV5-1 to TRBJ2-3; the D gene is possibly TRBD2 (5 bases). From germline, CDR1 is SGHRS and CDR2 YFSETQ. The CDR3 is made up of 16 amino acids. Between the trimmed V and J ends, which lost 0 bases and 4 bases, there was a span of 15 bases. The CDR3 nucleotides read TGCGCCAGCAGCTTGGTCCTACTAGTGGACGCAGATACGCAGTATTTT. Translating gives CASSLVLLVDADTQYF. Complete variable domain (other parts from reference TRBV5-1 and TRBJ2-3): KAGVTQTPRYLIKTRGQQVTLSCSPISGHRSVSWYQQTPGQGLQFLFEYFSETQRNKGNFPGRFSGRQFSNSRSEMNVSTLELGDSALYLCASSLVLLVDADTQYFGPGTRLTVL.

This clone was seen just once. V and J are TRBV4-3 and TRBJ2-2; the D is unclear. Germline-derived CDR1 and CDR2 are LGHNA and YSLEER. The CDR3 spans 13 residues. The ends were cut back, 3 bases at V and 2 bases at J, with 4 bases in the middle. The CDR3 sequence: CASSQTNTGELFF. CDR3 DNA sequence: TGCGCCAGCAGCCAGACAAACACCGGGGAGCTGTTTTTT.

V is TRBV7-2 and J is TRBJ1-1; D might be TRBD1 (5 bases). From germline, CDR1 is SGHTA and CDR2 FQGNSA. The length of the CDR3 is 15 residues. V lost 5 bases and J 0 bases, leaving 13 bases between the germline ends. The CDR3 region has the DNA TGTGCCAGCAGCCCCGGGGGAGGTATGAACACTGAAGCTTTCTTT. It yields the protein CASSPGGGMNTEAFF.

The V gene is TRBV9, the J gene TRBJ2-2, with D possibly TRBD2 on 5 matching bases. Germline V lookup: CDR1 SGDLS, CDR2 YYNGEE. Trimming pared 0 bases from V and 5 bases from J, leaving 11 bases between. The CDR3 extends over 15 amino acids. The DNA for the CDR3 is TGTGCCAGCAGCGTAGTCCCCACGGGGACCGGGGAGCTGTTTTTT. Residues: CASSVVPTGTGELFF.

The J gene is TRBJ1-4, the V gene TRBV27; D gene uncertain. Per germline, CDR1 MNHEY and CDR2 SMNVEV (reference sequence). Trimming removed 1 base at V and 14 bases at J, with 14 bases between. The CDR3 has 13 residues. The CDR3 loop is CASSLLPGLSLFF. CDR3 DNA sequence: TGTGCCAGCAGTTTATTGCCGGGGTTAAGCCTGTTTTTT.

In DNA form, the CDR3 reads TGCGCCAGCAGCCAAGTGGCGCAGGCAGTCCTCCATGGCTACACCTTC. Its translation: CASSQVAQAVLHGYTF. The chain has TRBV4-3 and TRBJ1-2; D is ambiguous. Trimming took 1 base from V and 6 from J, leaving 18 bases between them. Germline V gene data show CDR1 as LGHNA and CDR2 as YSLEER. This CDR3 is 16 amino acids long.

This chain joins TRBV18 and TRBJ2-2; weak D call: TRBD1 (6 bases). The CDR3 runs to 17 residues. The ends were cut back, 1 base at V and 3 bases at J, with 15 bases in the middle. CDR1 and CDR2 (germline): KGHSH, LQKENI. CDR3 sequence: CASSPRLQGLYTGELFF. DNA for the CDR3: TGTGCCAGCTCACCACGATTACAGGGCCTTTACACCGGGGAGCTGTTTTTT.

The V gene is TRBV7-6, the J gene TRBJ2-3, with 10 nucleotides matching TRBD2. J lost 5 bases, V lost 5 bases, and 7 bases had no gene match. Germline V gives CDR1 SGHVS, CDR2 FNYEAQ. The CDR3 length is 15 residues. The CDR3 DNA sequence: TGTGCCAGCAGCCAAGCGGGGGGGCAAGGAGATACGCAGTATTTT. Translating it yields CASSQAGGQGDTQYF.

The chain links TRBV30 to TRBJ1-2; possible D gene TRBD1, 5 bases. Trimming pared 1 base from V and 2 bases from J, leaving 8 bases between. The length of the CDR3 is 13 residues. Germline V gene lookup returns CDR1 GTSNPN and CDR2 SVGIG (reference sequence). The CDR3 sequence: CAWSARGNYGYTF. The DNA of the CDR3 is TGTGCCTGGAGTGCTCGGGGGAACTATGGCTACACCTTC.

The chain couples TRBV5-4 to TRBJ2-3; the D gene is possibly TRBD2 (5 bases). The CDR3 loop spans 15 amino acids. V gave up 0 bases and J gave up 1 base, with 9 bases separating them. CDR1 SGHNT and CDR2 YYREEE come from the germline V gene (reference sequence). The CDR3 sequence is CASSLAGRGTDTQYF. The CDR3 nucleotides read TGTGCCAGCAGCTTGGCCGGGCGGGGCACAGATACGCAGTATTTT. Full variable domain (missing parts from reference TRBV5-4 and TRBJ2-3): ETGVTQSPTHLIKTRGQQVTLRCSSQSGHNTVSWYQQALGQGPQFIFQYYREEENGRGNFPPRFSGLQFPNYSSELNVNALELDDSALYLCASSLAGRGTDTQYFGPGTRLTVL.

The chain uses TRBV30 and TRBJ1-2; 7 nucleotides agree with TRBD1. V was pared by 2 bases and J by 8 bases, with 5 bases of the junction left unmatched. Germline lookup yields CDR1 GTSNPN and CDR2 SVGIG (reference sequence). The CDR3 has 12 residues. CDR3 sequence: CAWSHGDRGYTF. The CDR3 DNA reads as TGTGCCTGGAGTCATGGGGACAGAGGCTACACCTTC.

Only one count was recorded for this clone. The CDR3 nucleotides read TGTGCCAGCAGCTTGAGGAGCGGGGGGGCCATAGATACGCAGTATTTT. Translation: CASSLRSGGAIDTQYF. The V gene is TRBV5-4, the J gene TRBJ2-3, with 10 nucleotides matching TRBD2. V shed 1 base, J shed 5 bases, and the junction held 7 bases outside the gene matches. The germline gives CDR1 SGHNT, CDR2 YYREEE (reference sequence). The CDR3 has 16 residues.